The clone carrying this T cell receptor beta chain came up once. All enrollees were about 18 to 100 years old and from 25 or so US areas. No more than 2 weeks before study entry, exposed participants had met a case of COVID-19. Per the original data handling: Cell counts per sample came from amplifying reference gene primers. Assay used: immunoSEQ multiplex PCR; TCRdb lists only in-frame clones, some missing. V, J and clone size reflect that table, while D and trimming were determined from the DNA. The sample consists of 360,000 or so clones, 85% to 90% of them appearing once. This sample stems from a study of blood T cell repertoires in COVID-19. Looking at the study overall: The United States, Italy and Spain provided the acute and convalescent COVID-19 samples.

The CDR3 has 18 amino acids. Trimming removed 0 bases from V and 1 base from J; junction bases left unmatched: 12. The sequencing sample was made of PBMCs or T cells enriched from blood (not recorded which). The clonotype originates from a woman in her twenties or thirties who had been exposed to COVID-19. The V and J genes are TRBV23-1 and TRBJ2-7, with TRBD1 matching 7 bases. TRBV23-1 is known as an ORF, though its function is uncertain. CDR3 region: CASSQSAPLDRTSYEQYF. The DNA of the CDR3 is TGCGCCAGCAGTCAATCCGCCCCTTTGGACAGGACTTCCTACGAGCAGTACTTC.